Described below is a single T cell receptor beta chain sequence and its context. Method: immunoSEQ multiplex PCR; TCRdb's copy keeps in-frame clones and lacks some. The data show 120,000 to 150,000 clones, 89% seen once. The data originate from a study of control samples from healthy donors and cancer patients. Germline V gene data show CDR1 as KGHSH and CDR2 as LQKENI. The V end was cut by 6 bases, the J end by 2 bases, with 16 bases between. This CDR3 is built from 15 residues. The receptor comes from a man younger than 40 in good health. The genes are TRBV18 and TRBJ1-1, with D unresolved. Specimen: blood. CDR3 loop: CASSRSEPPNTEAFF. DNA of the CDR3: TGTGCCAGCTCCCGGTCGGAGCCGCCTAACACTGAAGCTTTCTTT.